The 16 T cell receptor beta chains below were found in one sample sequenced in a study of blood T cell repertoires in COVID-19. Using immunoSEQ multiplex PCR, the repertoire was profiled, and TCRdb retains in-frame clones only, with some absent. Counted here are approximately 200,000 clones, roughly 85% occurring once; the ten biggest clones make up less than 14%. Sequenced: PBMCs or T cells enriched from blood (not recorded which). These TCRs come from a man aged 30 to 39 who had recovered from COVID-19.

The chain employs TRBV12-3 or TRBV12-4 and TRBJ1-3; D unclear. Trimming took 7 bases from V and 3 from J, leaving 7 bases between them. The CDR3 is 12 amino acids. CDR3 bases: TGTGCCAGCAAGACTAGTGGAAACACCATATATTTT. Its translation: CASKTSGNTIYF.

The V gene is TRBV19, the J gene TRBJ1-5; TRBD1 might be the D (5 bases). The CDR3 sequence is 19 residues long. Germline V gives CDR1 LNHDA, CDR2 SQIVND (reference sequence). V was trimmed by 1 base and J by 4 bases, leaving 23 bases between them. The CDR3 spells CASSIAPPGREGLNQPQHF. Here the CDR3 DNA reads TGTGCCAGTAGTATAGCCCCCCCGGGCAGGGAAGGGCTTAATCAGCCCCAGCATTTT.

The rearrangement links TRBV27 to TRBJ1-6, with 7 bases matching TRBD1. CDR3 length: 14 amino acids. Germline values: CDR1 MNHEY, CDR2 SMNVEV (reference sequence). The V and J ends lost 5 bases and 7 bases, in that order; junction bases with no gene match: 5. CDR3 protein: CASSPWDRNSPLHF. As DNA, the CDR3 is TGTGCCAGCAGTCCCTGGGACAGAAATTCACCCCTCCACTTT.

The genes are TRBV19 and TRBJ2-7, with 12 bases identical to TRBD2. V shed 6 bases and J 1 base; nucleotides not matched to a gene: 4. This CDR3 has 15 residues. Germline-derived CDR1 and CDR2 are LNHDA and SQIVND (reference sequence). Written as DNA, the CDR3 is TGTGCCAGTAGATCCGGACTAGCGGGGTCCTACGAGCAGTACTTC. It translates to CASRSGLAGSYEQYF.

DNA of the CDR3: TGTGCCACCTCGGGACACCTTAGCAATCAGCCCCAGCATTTT. This sequence encodes CATSGHLSNQPQHF. The chain joins TRBV24-1 to TRBJ1-5, with TRBD1 as a possible D gene (6 bases). The CDR3 spans 14 residues. The germline V gene has CDR1 KGHDR and CDR2 SFDVKD. The ends were cut back, 9 bases at V and 0 bases at J, with 11 bases in the middle.

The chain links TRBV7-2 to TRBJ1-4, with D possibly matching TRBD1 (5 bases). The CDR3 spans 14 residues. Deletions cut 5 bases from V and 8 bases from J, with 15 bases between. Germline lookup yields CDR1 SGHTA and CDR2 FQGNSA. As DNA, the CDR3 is TGTGCCAGCAGCCCTAGTCAGGGAAGGGAAAAACTGTTTTTT. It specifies CASSPSQGREKLFF. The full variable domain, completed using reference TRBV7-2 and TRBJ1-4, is GAGVSQSPSNKVTEKGKDVELRCDPISGHTALYWYRQSLGQGLEFLIYFQGNSAPDKSGLPSDRFSAERTGGSVSTLTIQRTQQEDSAVYLCASSPSQGREKLFFGSGTQLSVL.

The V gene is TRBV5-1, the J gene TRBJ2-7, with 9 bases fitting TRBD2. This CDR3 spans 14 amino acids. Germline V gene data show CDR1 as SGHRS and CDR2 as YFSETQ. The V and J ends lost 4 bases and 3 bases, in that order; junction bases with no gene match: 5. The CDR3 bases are TGCGCCAGCAGCCCGAGACTAGCGGACTACGAGCAGTACTTC. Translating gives CASSPRLADYEQYF.

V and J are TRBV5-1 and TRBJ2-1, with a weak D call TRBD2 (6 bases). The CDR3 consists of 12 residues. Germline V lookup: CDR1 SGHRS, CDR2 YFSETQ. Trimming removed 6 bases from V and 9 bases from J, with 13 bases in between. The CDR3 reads CASTLEAGEQFF. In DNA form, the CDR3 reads TGCGCCAGCACCCTCGAAGCGGGTGAGCAGTTCTTC. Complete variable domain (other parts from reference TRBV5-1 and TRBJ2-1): KAGVTQTPRYLIKTRGQQVTLSCSPISGHRSVSWYQQTPGQGLQFLFEYFSETQRNKGNFPGRFSGRQFSNSRSEMNVSTLELGDSALYLCASTLEAGEQFFGPGTRLTVL.

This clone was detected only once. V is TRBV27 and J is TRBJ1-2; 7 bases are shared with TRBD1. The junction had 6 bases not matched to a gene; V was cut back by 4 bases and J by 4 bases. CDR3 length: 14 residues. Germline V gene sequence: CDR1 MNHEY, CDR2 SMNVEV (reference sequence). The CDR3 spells CASSYGQEGYGYTF. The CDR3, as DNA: TGTGCCAGCAGTTACGGACAGGAGGGCTATGGCTACACCTTC.

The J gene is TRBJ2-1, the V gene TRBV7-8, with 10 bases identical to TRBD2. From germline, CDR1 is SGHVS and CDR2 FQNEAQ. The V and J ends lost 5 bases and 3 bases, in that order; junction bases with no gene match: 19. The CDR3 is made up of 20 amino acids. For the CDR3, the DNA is TGTGCCAGCAGCAACGACGGGAGGGCTAGCGGGAGCCTGTACTACAATGAGCAGTTCTTC. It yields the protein CASSNDGRASGSLYYNEQFF.

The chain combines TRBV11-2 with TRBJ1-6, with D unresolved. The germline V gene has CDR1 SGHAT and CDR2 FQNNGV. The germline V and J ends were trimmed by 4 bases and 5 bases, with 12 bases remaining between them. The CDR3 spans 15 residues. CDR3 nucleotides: TGTGCCAGCAGCTCCCAGGCACTTGATAATTCACCCCTCCACTTT. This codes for CASSSQALDNSPLHF.

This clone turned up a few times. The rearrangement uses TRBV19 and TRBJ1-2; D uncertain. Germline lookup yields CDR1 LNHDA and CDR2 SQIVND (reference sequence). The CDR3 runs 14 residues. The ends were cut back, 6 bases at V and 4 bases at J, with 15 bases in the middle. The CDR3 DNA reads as TGTGCCAGTAGCCCCCTCGAGGGCCTCTATGGCTACACCTTC. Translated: CASSPLEGLYGYTF.

CDR3 bases: TGCACCAGCAGCCAAGGGGGGTCAGGGGGCACTGGCTACACCTTC. Translated: CTSSQGGSGGTGYTF. V usage is TRBV1 and J usage is TRBJ1-2; TRBD1, the table's D call, lacks a check against the DNA. TRBV1 has pseudogene status. The CDR3 runs 15 residues.

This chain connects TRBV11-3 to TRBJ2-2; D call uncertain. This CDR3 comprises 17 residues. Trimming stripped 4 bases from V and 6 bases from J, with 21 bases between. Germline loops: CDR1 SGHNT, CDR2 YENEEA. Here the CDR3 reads CASSSPLSLVSPGELFF. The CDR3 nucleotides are TGTGCCAGCAGCTCACCCCTCTCCCTAGTATCCCCCGGGGAGCTGTTTTTT.

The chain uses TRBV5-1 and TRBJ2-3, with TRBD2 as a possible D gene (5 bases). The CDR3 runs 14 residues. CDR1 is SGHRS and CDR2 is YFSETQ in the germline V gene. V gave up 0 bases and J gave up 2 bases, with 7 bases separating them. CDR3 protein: CASSLAGITDTQYF. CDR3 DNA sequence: TGCGCCAGCAGCTTGGCCGGGATCACAGATACGCAGTATTTT.

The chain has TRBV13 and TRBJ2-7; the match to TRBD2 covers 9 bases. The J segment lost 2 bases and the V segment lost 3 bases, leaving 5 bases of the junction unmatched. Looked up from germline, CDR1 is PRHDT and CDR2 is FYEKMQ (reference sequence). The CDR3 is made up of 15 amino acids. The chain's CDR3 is CASSFDASGAYEQYF. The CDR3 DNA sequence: TGTGCCAGCAGCTTCGACGCTAGCGGGGCCTACGAGCAGTACTTC.